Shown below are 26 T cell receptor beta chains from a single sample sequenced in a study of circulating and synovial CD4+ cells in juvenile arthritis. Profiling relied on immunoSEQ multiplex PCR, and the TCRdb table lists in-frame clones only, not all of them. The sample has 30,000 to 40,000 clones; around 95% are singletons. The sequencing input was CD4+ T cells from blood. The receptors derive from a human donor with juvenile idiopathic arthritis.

CDR3 in amino acids: CASSFSGLNGKTGELFF. The CDR3 DNA sequence: TGTGCCAGCAGCTTCTCAGGACTAAACGGGAAAACCGGGGAGCTGTTTTTT. V gene TRBV13 combines with J gene TRBJ2-2; TRBD2 is a possible D gene (6 bases). Germline V gene data show CDR1 as PRHDT and CDR2 as FYEKMQ (reference sequence). V was trimmed by 3 bases and J by 5 bases, leaving 19 bases between them. The CDR3 totals 17 residues.

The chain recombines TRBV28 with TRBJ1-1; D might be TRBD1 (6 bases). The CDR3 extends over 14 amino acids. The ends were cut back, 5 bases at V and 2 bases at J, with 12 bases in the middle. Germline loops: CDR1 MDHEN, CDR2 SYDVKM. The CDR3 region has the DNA TGTGCCAGCAGTCAAGGGACACCTAACACTGAAGCTTTCTTT. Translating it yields CASSQGTPNTEAFF.

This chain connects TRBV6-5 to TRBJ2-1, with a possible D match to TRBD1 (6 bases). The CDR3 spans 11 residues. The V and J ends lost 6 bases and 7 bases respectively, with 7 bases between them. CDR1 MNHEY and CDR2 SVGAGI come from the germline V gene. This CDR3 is CASRQGNEQFF. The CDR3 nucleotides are TGTGCCAGCAGGCAGGGGAATGAGCAGTTCTTC.

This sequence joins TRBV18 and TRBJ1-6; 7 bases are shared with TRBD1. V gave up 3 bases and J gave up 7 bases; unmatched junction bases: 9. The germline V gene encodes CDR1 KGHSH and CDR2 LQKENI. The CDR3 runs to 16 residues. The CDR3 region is CASSPPDRPKNSPLHF. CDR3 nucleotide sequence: TGTGCCAGCTCACCTCCGGACAGGCCTAAAAATTCACCCCTCCACTTT.

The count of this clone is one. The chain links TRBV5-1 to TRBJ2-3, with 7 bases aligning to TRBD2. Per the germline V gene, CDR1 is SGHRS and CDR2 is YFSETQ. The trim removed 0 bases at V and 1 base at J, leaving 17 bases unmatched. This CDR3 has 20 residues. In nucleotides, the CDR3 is TGCGCCAGCAGCTTGGCGGCGGGAGTAGGTGTAGGATATCGCACAGATACGCAGTATTTT. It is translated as CASSLAAGVGVGYRTDTQYF.

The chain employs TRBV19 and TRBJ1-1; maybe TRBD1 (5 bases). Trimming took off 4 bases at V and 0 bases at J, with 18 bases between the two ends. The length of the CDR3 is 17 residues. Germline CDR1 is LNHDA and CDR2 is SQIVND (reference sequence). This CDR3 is CASSRAPGLLVNTEAFF. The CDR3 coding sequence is TGTGCCAGTAGTAGAGCCCCGGGACTGCTAGTGAACACTGAAGCTTTCTTT.

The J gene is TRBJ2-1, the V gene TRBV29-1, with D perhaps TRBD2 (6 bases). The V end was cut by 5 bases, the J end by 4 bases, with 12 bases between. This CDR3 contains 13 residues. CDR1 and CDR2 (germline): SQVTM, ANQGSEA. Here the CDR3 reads CSVLGDSYNEQFF. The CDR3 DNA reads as TGCAGCGTTCTCGGGGACTCGTACAATGAGCAGTTCTTC.

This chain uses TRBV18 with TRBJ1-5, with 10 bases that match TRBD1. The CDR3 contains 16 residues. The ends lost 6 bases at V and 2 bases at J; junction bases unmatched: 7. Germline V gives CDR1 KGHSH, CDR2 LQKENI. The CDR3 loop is CASSSGTGEGNQPQHF. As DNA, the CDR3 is TGTGCCAGCTCGAGCGGGACAGGGGAAGGCAATCAGCCCCAGCATTTT.

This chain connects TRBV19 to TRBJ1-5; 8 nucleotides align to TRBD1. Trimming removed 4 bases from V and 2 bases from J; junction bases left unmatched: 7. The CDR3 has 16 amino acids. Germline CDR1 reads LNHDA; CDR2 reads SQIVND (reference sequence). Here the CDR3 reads CASSTSPDRGNQPQHF. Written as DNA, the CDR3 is TGTGCCAGTAGTACGTCTCCGGACAGGGGCAATCAGCCCCAGCATTTT.

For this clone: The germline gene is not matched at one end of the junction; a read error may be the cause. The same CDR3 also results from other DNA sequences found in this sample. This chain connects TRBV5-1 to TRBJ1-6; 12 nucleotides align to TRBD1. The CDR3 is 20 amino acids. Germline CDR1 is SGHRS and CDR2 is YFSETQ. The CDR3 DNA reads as TGCGCCAGCAGCCGGGCTCCGGGACAGGGGGCCTCAGTAGGGAATTCCCCCCTCCACTTT. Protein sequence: CASSRAPGQGASVGNSPLHF.

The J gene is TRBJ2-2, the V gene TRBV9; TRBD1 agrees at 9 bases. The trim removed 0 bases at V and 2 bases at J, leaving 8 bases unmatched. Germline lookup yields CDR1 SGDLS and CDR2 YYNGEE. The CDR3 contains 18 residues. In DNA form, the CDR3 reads TGTGCCAGCAGCGTAGCTTTGATACAGGGGGCCAACACCGGGGAGCTGTTTTTT. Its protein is CASSVALIQGANTGELFF. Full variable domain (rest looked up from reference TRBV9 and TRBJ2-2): DSGVTQTPKHLITATGQRVTLRCSPRSGDLSVYWYQQSLDQGLQFLIQYYNGEERAKGNILERFSAQQFPDLHSELNLSSLELGDSALYFCASSVALIQGANTGELFFGEGSRLTVL.

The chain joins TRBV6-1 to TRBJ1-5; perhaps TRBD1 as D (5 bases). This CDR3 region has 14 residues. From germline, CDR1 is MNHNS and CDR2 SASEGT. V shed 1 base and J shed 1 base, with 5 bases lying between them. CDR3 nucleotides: TGTGCCAGCAGTGAAGGACAGAGCAATCAGCCCCAGCATTTT. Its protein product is CASSEGQSNQPQHF.

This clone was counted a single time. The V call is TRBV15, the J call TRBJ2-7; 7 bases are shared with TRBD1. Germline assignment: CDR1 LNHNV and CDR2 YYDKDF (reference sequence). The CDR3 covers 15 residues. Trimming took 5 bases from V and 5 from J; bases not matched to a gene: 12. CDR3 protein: CATSGPLQGTNEQYF. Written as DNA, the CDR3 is TGTGCCACCAGCGGACCATTACAGGGGACAAACGAGCAGTACTTC.

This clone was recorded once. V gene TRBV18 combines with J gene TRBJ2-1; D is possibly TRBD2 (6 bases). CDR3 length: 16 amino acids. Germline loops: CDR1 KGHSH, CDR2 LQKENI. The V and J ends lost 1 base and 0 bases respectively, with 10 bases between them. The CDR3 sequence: CASSPLGLSSYNEQFF. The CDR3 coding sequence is TGTGCCAGCTCACCACTGGGACTGAGCTCCTACAATGAGCAGTTCTTC.

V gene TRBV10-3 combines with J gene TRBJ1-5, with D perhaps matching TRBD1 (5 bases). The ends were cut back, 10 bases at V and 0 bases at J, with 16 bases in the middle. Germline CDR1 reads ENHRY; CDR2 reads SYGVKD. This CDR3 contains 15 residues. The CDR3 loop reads CATWEGWDSNQPQHF. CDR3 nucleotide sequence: TGTGCCACCTGGGAGGGGTGGGATAGCAATCAGCCCCAGCATTTT.

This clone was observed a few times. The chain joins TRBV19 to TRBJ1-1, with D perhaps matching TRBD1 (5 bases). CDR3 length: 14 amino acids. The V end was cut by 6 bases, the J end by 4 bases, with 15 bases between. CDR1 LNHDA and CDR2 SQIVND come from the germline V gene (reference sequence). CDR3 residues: CASSREGRGTEAFF. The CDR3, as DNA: TGTGCCAGTAGCAGGGAAGGAAGGGGCACTGAAGCTTTCTTT. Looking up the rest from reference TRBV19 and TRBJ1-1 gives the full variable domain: DGGITQSPKYLFRKEGQNVTLSCEQNLNHDAMYWYRQDPGQGLRLIYYSQIVNDFQKGDIAEGYSVSREKKESFPLTVTSAQKNPTAFYLCASSREGRGTEAFFGQGTRLTVV.

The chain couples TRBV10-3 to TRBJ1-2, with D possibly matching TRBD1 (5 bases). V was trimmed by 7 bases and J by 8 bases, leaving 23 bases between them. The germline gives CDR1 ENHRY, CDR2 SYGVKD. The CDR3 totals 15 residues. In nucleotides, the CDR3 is TGTGCCATCATTGGAGGGGATCGCGCCTTTCGCGGCTACACCTTC. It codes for CAIIGGDRAFRGYTF.

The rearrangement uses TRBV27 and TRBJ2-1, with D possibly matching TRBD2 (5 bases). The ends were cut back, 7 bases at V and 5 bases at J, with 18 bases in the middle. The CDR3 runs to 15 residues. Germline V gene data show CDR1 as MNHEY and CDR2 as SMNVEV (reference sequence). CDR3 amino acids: CASTWTGRGNNEQFF. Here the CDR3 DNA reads TGTGCCAGCACGTGGACTGGCCGGGGTAACAATGAGCAGTTCTTC.

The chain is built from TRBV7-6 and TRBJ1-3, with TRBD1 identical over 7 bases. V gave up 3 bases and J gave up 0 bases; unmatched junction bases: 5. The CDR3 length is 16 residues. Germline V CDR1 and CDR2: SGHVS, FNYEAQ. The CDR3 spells CASSFDRALSGNTIYF. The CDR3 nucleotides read TGTGCCAGCAGCTTTGACAGGGCCCTCTCTGGAAACACCATATATTTT.

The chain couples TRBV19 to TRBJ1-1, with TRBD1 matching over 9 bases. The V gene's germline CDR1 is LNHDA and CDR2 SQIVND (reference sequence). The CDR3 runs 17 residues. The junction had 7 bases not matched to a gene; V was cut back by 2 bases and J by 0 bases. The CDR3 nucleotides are TGTGCCAGTAGTATACGGAACAGGGGGCGACTGAACACTGAAGCTTTCTTT. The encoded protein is CASSIRNRGRLNTEAFF.

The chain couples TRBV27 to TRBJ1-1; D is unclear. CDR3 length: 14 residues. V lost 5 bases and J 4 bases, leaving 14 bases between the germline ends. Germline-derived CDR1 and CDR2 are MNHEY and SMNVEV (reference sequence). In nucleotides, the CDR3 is TGTGCCAGCAGTCGCCGGTTGGTGTCCACTGAAGCTTTCTTT. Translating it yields CASSRRLVSTEAFF.

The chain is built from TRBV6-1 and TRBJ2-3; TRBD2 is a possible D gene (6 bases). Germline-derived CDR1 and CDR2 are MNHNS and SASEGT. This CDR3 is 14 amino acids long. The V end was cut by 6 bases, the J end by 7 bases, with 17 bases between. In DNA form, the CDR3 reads TGTGCCAGCAGACCGACTAGTACTGGATATACGCAGTATTTT. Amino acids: CASRPTSTGYTQYF.

In DNA, the CDR3 is TGTGCCAGCAGCGTACTCGGTACTAGCACAGATACGCAGTATTTT. This translates into CASSVLGTSTDTQYF. This chain joins TRBV9 and TRBJ2-3, with D uncertain. Germline assignment: CDR1 SGDLS and CDR2 YYNGEE. This CDR3 spans 15 amino acids. V was trimmed by 1 base and J by 0 bases, leaving 9 bases between them.

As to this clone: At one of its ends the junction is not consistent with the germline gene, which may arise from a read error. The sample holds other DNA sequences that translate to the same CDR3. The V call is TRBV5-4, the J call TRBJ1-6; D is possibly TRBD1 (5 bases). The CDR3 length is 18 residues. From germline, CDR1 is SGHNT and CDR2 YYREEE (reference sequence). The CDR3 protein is CASSPSGGFAFHNSPLHF. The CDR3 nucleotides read TGTGCCAGCAGCCCCAGCGGGGGTTTCGCTTTTCATAATTCCCCCCTCCACTTT.

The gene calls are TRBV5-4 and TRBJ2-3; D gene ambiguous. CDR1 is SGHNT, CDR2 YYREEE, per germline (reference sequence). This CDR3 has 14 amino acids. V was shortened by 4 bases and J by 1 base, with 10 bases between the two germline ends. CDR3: CASSPESGTDTQYF. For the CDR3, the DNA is TGTGCCAGCAGCCCGGAGTCTGGCACAGATACGCAGTATTTT.

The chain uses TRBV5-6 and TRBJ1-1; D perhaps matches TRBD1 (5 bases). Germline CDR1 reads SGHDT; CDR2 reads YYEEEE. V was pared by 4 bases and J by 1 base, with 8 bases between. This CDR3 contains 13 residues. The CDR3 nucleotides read TGTGCCAGCAGCGACAGAAGGAACACTGAAGCTTTCTTT. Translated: CASSDRRNTEAFF.